A single sample is the source of the 5 T cell receptor beta chains below, sequenced in a study of blood T cell repertoires in COVID-19. Produced via immunoSEQ multiplex PCR; TCRdb's table is partial and in-frame only. The sample shows roughly 62,000 clones, more than 65% of them seen only once. The specimen sequenced was peripheral blood. All receptors come from a woman of 80 years or more with active or convalescent COVID-19.

This chain connects TRBV6-4 to TRBJ2-7; 8 bases fit TRBD2. CDR1 MRHNA and CDR2 SNTAGT come from the germline V gene. The CDR3 has 16 amino acids. J was trimmed by 5 bases and V by 7 bases; bases with no gene match: 16. CDR3 nucleotide sequence: TGTGCCAGCACCCGGGGGGGGGCCCTGAAGGCCCACGAGCAGTACTTC. Protein sequence: CASTRGGALKAHEQYF.

This clone was detected once. The chain joins TRBV9 to TRBJ2-5; TRBD2 is a possible D gene (6 bases). Trimming stripped 0 bases from V and 2 bases from J, with 14 bases between. The CDR3 totals 16 residues. CDR1 and CDR2 (germline): SGDLS, YYNGEE. The CDR3 spells CASSVANYGGQETQYF. DNA of the CDR3: TGTGCCAGCAGCGTAGCGAACTACGGGGGTCAAGAGACCCAGTACTTC.

There are many counts of this clone. The chain links TRBV5-1 to TRBJ2-3, with D possibly being TRBD2 (6 bases). Germline-derived CDR1 and CDR2 are SGHRS and YFSETQ. Deletions cut 7 bases from V and 2 bases from J, with 11 bases between. The CDR3 loop spans 13 amino acids. For the CDR3, the DNA is TGCGCCAGCGGAGCGGGCTACACAGATACGCAGTATTTT. Translating it yields CASGAGYTDTQYF. The full variable domain, rest sourced from reference TRBV5-1 and TRBJ2-3, is KAGVTQTPRYLIKTRGQQVTLSCSPISGHRSVSWYQQTPGQGLQFLFEYFSETQRNKGNFPGRFSGRQFSNSRSEMNVSTLELGDSALYLCASGAGYTDTQYFGPGTRLTVL.

The chain employs TRBV19 and TRBJ2-7, with D perhaps TRBD1 (5 bases). Germline V gene lookup returns CDR1 LNHDA and CDR2 SQIVND (reference sequence). V was trimmed by 2 bases and J by 1 base, leaving 9 bases between them. The CDR3 is 14 amino acids. The CDR3 loop reads CASSINDRSYEQYF. CDR3 coding DNA: TGTGCCAGTAGTATAAACGACAGATCCTACGAGCAGTACTTC.

The rearrangement uses TRBV3-1 (or the pseudogene TRBV3-2) and TRBJ1-2; possibly TRBD1 for D (6 bases). The CDR3 has 17 residues. Trimming stripped 0 bases from V and 2 bases from J, with 16 bases between. Germline assignment: CDR1 LGHDT and CDR2 YNNKEL (reference sequence). The DNA for the CDR3 is TGTGCCAGCAGCCAAGATCATCGACAGGTCCCGAACTATGGCTACACCTTC. The encoded protein is CASSQDHRQVPNYGYTF.